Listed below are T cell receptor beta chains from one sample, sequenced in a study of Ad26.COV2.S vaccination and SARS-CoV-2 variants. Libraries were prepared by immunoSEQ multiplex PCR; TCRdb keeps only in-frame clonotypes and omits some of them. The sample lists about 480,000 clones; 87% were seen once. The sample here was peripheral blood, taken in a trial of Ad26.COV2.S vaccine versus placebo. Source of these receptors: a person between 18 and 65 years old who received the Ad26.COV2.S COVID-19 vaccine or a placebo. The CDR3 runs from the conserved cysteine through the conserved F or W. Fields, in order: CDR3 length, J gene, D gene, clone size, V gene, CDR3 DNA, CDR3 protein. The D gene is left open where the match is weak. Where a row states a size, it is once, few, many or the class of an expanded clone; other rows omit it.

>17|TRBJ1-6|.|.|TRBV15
TGTGCCACCAGCAGAGGACCACTGGGGTCCTATAATTCACCCCTCCACTTT
CATSRGPLGSYNSPLHF
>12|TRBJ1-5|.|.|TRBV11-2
TGTGCCAGCAGCTTGGACAGTGTGCCCCAGCATTTT
CASSLDSVPQHF
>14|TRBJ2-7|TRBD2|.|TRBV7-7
TGTGCCAGCAGCCTCACCGGGACTAGCGACGAGCAGTACTTC
CASSLTGTSDEQYF
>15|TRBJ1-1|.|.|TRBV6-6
TGTGCCAGCAGTTACTCCGGGTTTGACAGAGGGGGAGCTTTCTTT
CASSYSGFDRGGAFF
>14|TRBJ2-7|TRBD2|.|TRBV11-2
TGTGCCAGCAGCCTGACTAGCGACTCCTACGAGCAGTACTTC
CASSLTSDSYEQYF
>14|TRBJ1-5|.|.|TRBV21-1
TGTGCCAGCAGCAACGGGACAGGGGTAGGGCCCCAGCATTTT
CASSNGTGVGPQHF
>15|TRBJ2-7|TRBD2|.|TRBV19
TGTGCCAGTAAAGCACTAGCGGGAGGCTGGGACGAGCAGTACTTC
CASKALAGGWDEQYF
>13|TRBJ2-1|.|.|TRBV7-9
TGTGCCAGCAGCTCTAGTGGTAGGAGTGAGCAGTTCTTC
CASSSSGRSEQFF
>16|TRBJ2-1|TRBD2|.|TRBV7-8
TGTGCCAGCAGCTTATTGGCTAGCGGGACAGTCCATGAGCAGTTCTTC
CASSLLASGTVHEQFF
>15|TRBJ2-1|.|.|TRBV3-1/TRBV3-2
TGTGCCAGCAGCCAGGGGGGAACAGGCTACAATGAGCAGTTCTTC
CASSQGGTGYNEQFF
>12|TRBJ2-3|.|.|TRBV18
TGTGCCAGCTCACCAAGCCCAGATACGCAGTATTTT
CASSPSPDTQYF
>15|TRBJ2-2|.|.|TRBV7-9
TGTGCCAGCAGCTCAGAGACGGGTTACACCGGGGAGCTGTTTTTT
CASSSETGYTGELFF
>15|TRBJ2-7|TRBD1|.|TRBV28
TGTGCCAGCACCAAACAGGGGTTGGACTCCTACGAGCAGTACTTC
CASTKQGLDSYEQYF
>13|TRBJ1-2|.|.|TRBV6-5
TGTGCCAGCAGGGAGGCTACAGGTGGAGGCTACACCTTC
CASREATGGGYTF
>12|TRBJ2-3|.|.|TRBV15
TGTGCCACCAGCAGACTGGAGCGCAGGGTGGATTTT
CATSRLERRVDF
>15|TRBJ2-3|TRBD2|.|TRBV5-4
TGTGCCAGCAGGGTGGGGGGGTCTAGCACAGATACGCAGTATTTT
CASRVGGSSTDTQYF
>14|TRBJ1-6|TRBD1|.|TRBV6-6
TGTGCCAGCAGTGGCCGGGACAGCTATTCACCCCTCCACTTT
CASSGRDSYSPLHF
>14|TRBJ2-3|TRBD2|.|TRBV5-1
TGCGCCAGCAGCTCTAGCGGCCTCACAGATACGCAGTATTTT
CASSSSGLTDTQYF
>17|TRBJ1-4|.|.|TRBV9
TGTGCCAGCAGCGCCCGGACTCACTTCCTGGGGTATGAAAAACTGTTTTTT
CASSARTHFLGYEKLFF
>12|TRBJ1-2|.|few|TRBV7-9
TGTGCCAGCAGCCCGGACGGCTATGGCTACACCTTC
CASSPDGYGYTF
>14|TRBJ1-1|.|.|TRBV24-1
TGTGCCACCAGTGATGCCAGGGTGAACACTGAAGCTTTCTTT
CATSDARVNTEAFF
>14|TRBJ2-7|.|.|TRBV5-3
TGTGCCAGAAGCCCGCCCCCCGGTGGCTACGAGCAGTACTTC
CARSPPPGGYEQYF
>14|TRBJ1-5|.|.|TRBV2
TGTGCCAGCAGTGAGTTCTGGGCTGGGCAGCCCCAGCATTTT
CASSEFWAGQPQHF
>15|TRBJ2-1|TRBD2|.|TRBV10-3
TGTGCCATCAGTGAGGGCGGGAGGGCCGACAATGAGCAGTTCTTC
CAISEGGRADNEQFF
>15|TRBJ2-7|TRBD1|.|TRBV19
TGTGCCAGTAGTGCACCCGGGACAGTCTCCTACGAGCAGTACTTC
CASSAPGTVSYEQYF
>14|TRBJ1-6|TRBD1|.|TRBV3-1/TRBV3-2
TGTGCCAGCAGCCAAGCAGGGGGCGGTTCACCCCTCCACTTT
CASSQAGGGSPLHF
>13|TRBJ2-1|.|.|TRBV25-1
TGTGCCAGCAGTCACCGAATCTACAATGAGCAGTTCTTC
CASSHRIYNEQFF
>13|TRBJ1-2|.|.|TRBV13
TGTGCCAGCAGCTCCGTCGGGGGTAGTGGCTACACCTTC
CASSSVGGSGYTF
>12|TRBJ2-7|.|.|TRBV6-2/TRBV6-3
TGTGCCAGCAGTAGGCCTAACGGCGAGCAGTACTTC
CASSRPNGEQYF
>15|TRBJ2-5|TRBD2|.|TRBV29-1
TGCAGCGTTGCTAGCGGGAGGGCCGTCGGAGAGACCCAGTACTTC
CSVASGRAVGETQYF
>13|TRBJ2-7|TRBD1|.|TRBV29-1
TGCAGCGTCGGACAGGGAATTACCTACGAGCAGTACTTC
CSVGQGITYEQYF
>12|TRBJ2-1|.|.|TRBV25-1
TGTGCCAGCGGGGGACCGAACAATGAGCAGTTCTTC
CASGGPNNEQFF
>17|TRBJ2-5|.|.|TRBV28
TGTGCCAGCAGCCCCCCTAGCTACGGTTCCCCACAAGAGACCCAGTACTTC
CASSPPSYGSPQETQYF
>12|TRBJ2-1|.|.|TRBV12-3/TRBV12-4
TGTGCCAGCGGCGTATTGTACGATGAGCAGTTCTTC
CASGVLYDEQFF
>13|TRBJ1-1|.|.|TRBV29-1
TGCAGCGTGAGGACGGCCCCGAACACTGAAGCTTTCTTT
CSVRTAPNTEAFF
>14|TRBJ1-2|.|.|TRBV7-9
TGTGCCAGCAGCTTTGCCGGATGGGGATATGGCTACACCTTC
CASSFAGWGYGYTF
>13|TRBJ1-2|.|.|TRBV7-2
TGTGCCAGCAGCACGGACATGTACTATGGCTACACCTTC
CASSTDMYYGYTF
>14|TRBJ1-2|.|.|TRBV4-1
TGCGCCAGCAGCCAAGCTGTTCGGGATTATGGCTACACCTTC
CASSQAVRDYGYTF
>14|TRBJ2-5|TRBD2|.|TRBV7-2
TGTGCCAGCAGCTCCACTAGCGCCCCGGGGGCCCAGTACTTC
CASSSTSAPGAQYF
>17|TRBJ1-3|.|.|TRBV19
TGTGCCAGTAGTATAGATCTGCGGAGAAGCTCTGGAAACACCATATATTTT
CASSIDLRRSSGNTIYF
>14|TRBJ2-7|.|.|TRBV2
TGTGCCAGCAGTGCCATCACAAACCCGTACGAGCAGTACTTC
CASSAITNPYEQYF
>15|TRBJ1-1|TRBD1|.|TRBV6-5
TGTGCCACCTATGGTAGGCAGAGCGGAACAGGGGCGGCTTTCTTT
CATYGRQSGTGAAFF
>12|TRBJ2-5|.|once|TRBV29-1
TGCAGCGTTGTTGCCAACCAAGAGACCCAGTACTTC
CSVVANQETQYF
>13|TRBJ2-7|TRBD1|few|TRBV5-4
TGTGCCAGCAGCACCCGACAGGGACCCGAGCAGTACTTC
CASSTRQGPEQYF
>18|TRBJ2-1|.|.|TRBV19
TGTGCCAGTAGTCCCTTTGGTGGAGCGGTAACGGGTGGGAATGAGCAGTTCTTC
CASSPFGGAVTGGNEQFF
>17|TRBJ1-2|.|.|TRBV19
TGTGCCAGTAGTATAGATCGATGGCGGCGCCAGAACTATGGCTACACCTTC
CASSIDRWRRQNYGYTF
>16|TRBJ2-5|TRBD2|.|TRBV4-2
TGTGCCAGCAGCCAGGCCCTAGCGGAAGGCCAAGAGACCCAGTACTTC
CASSQALAEGQETQYF
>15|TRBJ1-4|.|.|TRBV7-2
TGTGCCAGCAGTGACTCCCGCTTCCCCAATGAAAAACTGTTTTTT
CASSDSRFPNEKLFF
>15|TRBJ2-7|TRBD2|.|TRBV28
TGTGCCAGCACCCCACTAGCGGGAGTTTCCTACGAGCAGTACTTC
CASTPLAGVSYEQYF
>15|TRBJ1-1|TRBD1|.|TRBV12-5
TGTGCTAGTGGTTTGGCTACAGGGGTGTACACTGAAGCTTTCTTT
CASGLATGVYTEAFF